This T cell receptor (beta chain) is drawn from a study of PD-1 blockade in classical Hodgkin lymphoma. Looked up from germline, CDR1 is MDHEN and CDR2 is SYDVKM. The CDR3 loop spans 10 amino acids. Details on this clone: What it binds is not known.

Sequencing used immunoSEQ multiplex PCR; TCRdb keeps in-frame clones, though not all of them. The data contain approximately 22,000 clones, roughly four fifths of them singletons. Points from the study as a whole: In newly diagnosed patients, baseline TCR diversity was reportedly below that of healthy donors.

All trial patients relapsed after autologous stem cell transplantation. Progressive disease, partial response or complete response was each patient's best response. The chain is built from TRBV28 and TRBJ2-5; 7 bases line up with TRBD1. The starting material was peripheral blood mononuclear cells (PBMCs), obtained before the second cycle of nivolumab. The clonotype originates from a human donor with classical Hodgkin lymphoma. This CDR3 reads CATGVETQYF. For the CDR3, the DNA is TGTGCTACAGGGGTCGAGACCCAGTACTTC.